This TCR beta chain was documented in a study of blood T cells in healthy people across ages. Next came a second PCR, run for about 6 to 12 cycles, which used a sample-barcoded 5' primer along with a J-beta primer mix. The yield of each sample was at least 2.5 million CDR3-containing paired-end reads. One entry per CDR3 protein results from TCRdb running MiXCR on the 5' RACE reads. The sample has about 1.5 million distinct CDR3 sequences; about 40% are singletons. Germline CDR1 is SGHRS and CDR2 is YFSETQ. Trimming shortened V by 4 bases and J by 5 bases, and 12 bases separated the two germline ends. There are 13 residues in the CDR3.

The sequenced material came from blood. This TCR derives from a woman between 18 and 29 years old in good health. The genes are TRBV5-1 and TRBJ2-5; no clear D gene. The DNA of the CDR3 is TGCGCCAGCAGCAATGGGTCTTGGGAGACCCAGTACTTC. Translated, it gives CASSNGSWETQYF.